This T cell receptor (beta chain) was sequenced in a study of blood T cell repertoires in COVID-19. The method was immunoSEQ multiplex PCR; TCRdb's version includes in-frame clones alone and lacks a portion of them. The data show over 110,000 clones, with over 75% seen just once and 3% to 4% held by the top ten. The CDR3 sequence is 15 residues long. Losses at the gene ends were 3 bases for V and 6 bases for J; bases not matched to a gene: 7. CDR1 and CDR2 (germline): MGHDK, SYGVNS. This sequence joins TRBV25-1 and TRBJ1-5; TRBD1 agrees at 8 bases. Specimen: PBMCs or T cells enriched from blood (not recorded which). The clonotype was recovered from a man in his fifties in a cohort exposed to, infected with or recovered from COVID-19 (not recorded which). The CDR3 protein is CASSELETGGQPQHF. The CDR3 region has the DNA TGTGCCAGCAGTGAGTTAGAAACAGGGGGTCAGCCCCAGCATTTT.